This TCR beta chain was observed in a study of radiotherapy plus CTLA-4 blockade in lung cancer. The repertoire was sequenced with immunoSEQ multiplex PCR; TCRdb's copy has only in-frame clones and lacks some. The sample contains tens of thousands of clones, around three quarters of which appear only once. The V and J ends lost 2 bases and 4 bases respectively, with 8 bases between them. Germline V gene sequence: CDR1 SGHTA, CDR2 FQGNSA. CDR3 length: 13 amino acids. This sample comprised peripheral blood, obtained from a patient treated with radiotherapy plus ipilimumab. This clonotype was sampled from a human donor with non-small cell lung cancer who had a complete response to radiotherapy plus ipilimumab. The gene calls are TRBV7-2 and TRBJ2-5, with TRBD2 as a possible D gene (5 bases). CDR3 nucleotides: TGTGCCAGCAGCTTAACTAGGGTAGAGACCCAGTACTTC. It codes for CASSLTRVETQYF.